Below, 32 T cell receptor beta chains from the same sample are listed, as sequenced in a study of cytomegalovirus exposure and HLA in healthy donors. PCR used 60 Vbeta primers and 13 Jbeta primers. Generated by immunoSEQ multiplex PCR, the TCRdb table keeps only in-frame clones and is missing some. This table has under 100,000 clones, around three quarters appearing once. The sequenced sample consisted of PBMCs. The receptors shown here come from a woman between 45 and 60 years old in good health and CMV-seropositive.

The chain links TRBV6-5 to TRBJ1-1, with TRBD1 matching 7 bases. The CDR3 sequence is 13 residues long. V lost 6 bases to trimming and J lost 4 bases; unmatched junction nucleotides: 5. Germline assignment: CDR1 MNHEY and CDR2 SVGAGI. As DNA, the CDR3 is TGTGCCAGCAGCCCGGGACAGAGCACTGAAGCTTTCTTT. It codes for CASSPGQSTEAFF.

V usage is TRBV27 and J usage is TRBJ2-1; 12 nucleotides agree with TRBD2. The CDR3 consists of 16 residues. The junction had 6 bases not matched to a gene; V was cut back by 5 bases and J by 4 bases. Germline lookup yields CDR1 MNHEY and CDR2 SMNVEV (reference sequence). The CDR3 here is CASSILGTSGYNEQFF. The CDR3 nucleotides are TGTGCCAGCAGTATACTCGGGACTAGCGGGTACAATGAGCAGTTCTTC.

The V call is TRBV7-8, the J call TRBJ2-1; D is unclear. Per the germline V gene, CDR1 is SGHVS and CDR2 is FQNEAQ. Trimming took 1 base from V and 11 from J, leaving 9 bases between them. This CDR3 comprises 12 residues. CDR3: CASSLGPTQQFF. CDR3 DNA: TGTGCCAGCAGCTTAGGCCCTACGCAGCAGTTCTTC. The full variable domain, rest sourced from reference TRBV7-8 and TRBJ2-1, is GAGVSQSPRYKVAKRGQDVALRCDPISGHVSLFWYQQALGQGPEFLTYFQNEAQLDKSGLPSDRFFAERPEGSVSTLKIQRTQQEDSAVYLCASSLGPTQQFFGPGTRLTVL.

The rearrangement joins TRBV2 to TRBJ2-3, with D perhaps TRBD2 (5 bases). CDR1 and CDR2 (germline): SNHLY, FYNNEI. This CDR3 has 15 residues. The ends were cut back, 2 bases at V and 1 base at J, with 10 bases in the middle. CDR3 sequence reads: CASSETRLGTDTQYF. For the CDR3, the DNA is TGTGCCAGCAGTGAAACTAGACTCGGCACAGATACGCAGTATTTT.

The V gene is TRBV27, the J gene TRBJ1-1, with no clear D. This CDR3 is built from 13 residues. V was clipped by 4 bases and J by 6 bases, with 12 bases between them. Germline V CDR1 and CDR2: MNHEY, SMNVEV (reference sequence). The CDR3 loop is CASSSATPAEAFF. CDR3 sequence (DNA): TGTGCCAGCAGTTCTGCCACCCCGGCTGAAGCTTTCTTT.

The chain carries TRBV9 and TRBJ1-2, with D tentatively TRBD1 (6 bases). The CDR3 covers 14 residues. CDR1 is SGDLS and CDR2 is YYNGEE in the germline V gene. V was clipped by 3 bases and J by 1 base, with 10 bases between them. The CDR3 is CASSEGGVNYGYTF. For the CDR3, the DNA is TGTGCCAGCAGCGAAGGGGGGGTTAACTATGGCTACACCTTC.

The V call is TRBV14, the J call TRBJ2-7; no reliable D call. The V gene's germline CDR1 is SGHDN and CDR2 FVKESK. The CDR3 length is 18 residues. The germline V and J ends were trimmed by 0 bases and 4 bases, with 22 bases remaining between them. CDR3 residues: CASSQDPWVQPTTYEQYF. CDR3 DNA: TGTGCCAGCAGCCAAGATCCGTGGGTTCAGCCTACTACGTACGAGCAGTACTTC.

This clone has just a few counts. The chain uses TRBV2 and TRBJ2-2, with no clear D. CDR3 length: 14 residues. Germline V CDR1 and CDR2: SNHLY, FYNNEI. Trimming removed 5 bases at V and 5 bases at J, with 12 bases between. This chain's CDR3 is CASSPLSKTGELFF. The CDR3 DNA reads TGTGCCAGCAGTCCACTAAGTAAAACCGGGGAGCTGTTTTTT.

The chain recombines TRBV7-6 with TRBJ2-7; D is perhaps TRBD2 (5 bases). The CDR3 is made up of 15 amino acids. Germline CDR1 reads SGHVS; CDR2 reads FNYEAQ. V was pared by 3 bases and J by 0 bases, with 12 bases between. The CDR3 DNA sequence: TGTGCCAGCAGCTTGGTTTTGGGGAGCTCCTACGAGCAGTACTTC. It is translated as CASSLVLGSSYEQYF.

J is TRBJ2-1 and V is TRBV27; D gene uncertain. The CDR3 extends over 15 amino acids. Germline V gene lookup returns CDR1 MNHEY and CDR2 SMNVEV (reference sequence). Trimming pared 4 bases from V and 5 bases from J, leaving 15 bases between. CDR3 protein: CASSSTPLPNNEQFF. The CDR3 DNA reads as TGTGCCAGCAGTTCTACCCCCCTTCCCAACAATGAGCAGTTCTTC.

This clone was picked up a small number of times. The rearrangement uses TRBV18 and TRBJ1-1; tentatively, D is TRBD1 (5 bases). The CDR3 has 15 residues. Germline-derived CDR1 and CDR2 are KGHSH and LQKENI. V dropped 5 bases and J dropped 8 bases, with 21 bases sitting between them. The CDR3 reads CASSSPYRKLNEAFF. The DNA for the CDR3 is TGTGCCAGCTCATCCCCCTACAGGAAGCTAAACGAAGCTTTCTTT.

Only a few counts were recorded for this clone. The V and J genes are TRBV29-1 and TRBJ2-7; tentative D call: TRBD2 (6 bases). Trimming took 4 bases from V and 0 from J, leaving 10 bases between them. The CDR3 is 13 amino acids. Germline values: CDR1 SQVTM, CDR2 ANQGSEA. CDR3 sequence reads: CSVGEAVSYEQYF. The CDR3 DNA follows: TGCAGCGTTGGGGAGGCGGTCTCCTACGAGCAGTACTTC.

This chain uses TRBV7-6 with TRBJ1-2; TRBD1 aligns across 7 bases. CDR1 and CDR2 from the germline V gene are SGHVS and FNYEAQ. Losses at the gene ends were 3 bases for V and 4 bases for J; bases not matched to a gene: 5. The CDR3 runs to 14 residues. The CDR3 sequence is CASSLGDRSYGYTF. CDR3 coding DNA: TGTGCCAGCAGCTTGGGGGACAGATCCTATGGCTACACCTTC.

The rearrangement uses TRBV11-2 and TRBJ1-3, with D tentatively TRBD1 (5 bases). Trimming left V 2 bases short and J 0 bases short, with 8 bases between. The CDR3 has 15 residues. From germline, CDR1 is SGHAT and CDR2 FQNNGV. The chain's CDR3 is CASSLQGSSGNTIYF. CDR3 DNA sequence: TGTGCCAGCAGCTTACAGGGCAGCTCTGGAAACACCATATATTTT.

The CDR3 is CASSLMVAGGPGTGELFF. The CDR3 DNA reads TGTGCCAGCAGCTTAATGGTAGCGGGAGGGCCCGGCACCGGGGAGCTGTTTTTT. The chain has TRBV7-2 and TRBJ2-2, with 11 bases matching TRBD2. The V gene's germline CDR1 is SGHTA and CDR2 FQGNSA. CDR3 length: 18 residues. The V segment lost 2 bases and the J segment 4 bases; nucleotides outside the gene matches: 9. The full variable domain, its missing parts supplied by reference TRBV7-2 and TRBJ2-2, is GAGVSQSPSNKVTEKGKDVELRCDPISGHTALYWYRQSLGQGLEFLIYFQGNSAPDKSGLPSDRFSAERTGGSVSTLTIQRTQQEDSAVYLCASSLMVAGGPGTGELFFGEGSRLTVL.

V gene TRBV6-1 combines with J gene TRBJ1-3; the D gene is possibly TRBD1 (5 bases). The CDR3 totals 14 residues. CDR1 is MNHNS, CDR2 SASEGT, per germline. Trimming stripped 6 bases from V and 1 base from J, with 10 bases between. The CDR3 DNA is TGTGCCAGCAGCGAAAGGGGATCTGGAAACACCATATATTTT. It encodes CASSERGSGNTIYF.

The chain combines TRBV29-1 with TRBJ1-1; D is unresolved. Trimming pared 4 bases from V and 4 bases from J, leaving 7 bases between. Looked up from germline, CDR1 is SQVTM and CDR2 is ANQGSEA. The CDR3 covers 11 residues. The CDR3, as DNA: TGCAGCGTTGCCCCAGGCACTGAAGCTTTCTTT. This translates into CSVAPGTEAFF.

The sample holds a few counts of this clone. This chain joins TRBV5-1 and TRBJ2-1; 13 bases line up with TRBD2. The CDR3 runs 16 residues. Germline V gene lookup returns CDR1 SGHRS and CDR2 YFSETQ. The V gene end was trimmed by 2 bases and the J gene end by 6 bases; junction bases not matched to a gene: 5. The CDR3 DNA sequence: TGCGCCAGCAGCTTTCGACTAGCGGGAGGTGCCAATGAGCAGTTCTTC. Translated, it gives CASSFRLAGGANEQFF.

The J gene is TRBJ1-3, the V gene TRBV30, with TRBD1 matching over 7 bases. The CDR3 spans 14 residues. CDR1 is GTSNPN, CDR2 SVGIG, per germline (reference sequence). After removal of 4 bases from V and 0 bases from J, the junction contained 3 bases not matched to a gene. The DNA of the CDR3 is TGTGCCTGGAAGGGGGCAGGCTCTGGAAACACCATATATTTT. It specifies CAWKGAGSGNTIYF.

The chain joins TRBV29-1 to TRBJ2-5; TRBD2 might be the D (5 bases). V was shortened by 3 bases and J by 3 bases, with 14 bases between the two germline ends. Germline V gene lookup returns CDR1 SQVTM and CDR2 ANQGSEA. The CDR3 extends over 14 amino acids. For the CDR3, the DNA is TGCAGCGTTGAGGGCGTGGCGGGTGAAGAGACCCAGTACTTC. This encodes CSVEGVAGEETQYF.

The CDR3 DNA reads TGTGCCAGCAGCCTCGACAGGGGCTCCTACAATGAGCAGTTCTTC. Encoded protein: CASSLDRGSYNEQFF. This sequence joins TRBV11-3 and TRBJ2-1; TRBD1 agrees at 8 bases. The ends lost 5 bases at V and 0 bases at J; junction bases unmatched: 3. CDR3 size: 15 residues. The germline V gene has CDR1 SGHNT and CDR2 YENEEA.

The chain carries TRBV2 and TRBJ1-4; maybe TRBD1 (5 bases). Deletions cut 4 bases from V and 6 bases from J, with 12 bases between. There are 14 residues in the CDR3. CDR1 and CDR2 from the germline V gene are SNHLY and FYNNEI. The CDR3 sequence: CASSASRGYEKLFF. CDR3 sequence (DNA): TGTGCCAGCAGTGCAAGTAGGGGCTATGAAAAACTGTTTTTT. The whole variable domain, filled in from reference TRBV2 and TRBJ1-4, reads EPEVTQTPSHQVTQMGQEVILRCVPISNHLYFYWYRQILGQKVEFLVSFYNNEISEKSEIFDDQFSVERPDGSNFTLKIRSTKLEDSAMYFCASSASRGYEKLFFGSGTQLSVL.

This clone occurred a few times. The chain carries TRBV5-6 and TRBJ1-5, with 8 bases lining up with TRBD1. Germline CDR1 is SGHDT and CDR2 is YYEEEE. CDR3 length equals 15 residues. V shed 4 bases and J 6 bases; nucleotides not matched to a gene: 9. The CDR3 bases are TGTGCCAGCAGCAGATCGGACAGGGACAGTCAGCCCCAGCATTTT. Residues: CASSRSDRDSQPQHF.

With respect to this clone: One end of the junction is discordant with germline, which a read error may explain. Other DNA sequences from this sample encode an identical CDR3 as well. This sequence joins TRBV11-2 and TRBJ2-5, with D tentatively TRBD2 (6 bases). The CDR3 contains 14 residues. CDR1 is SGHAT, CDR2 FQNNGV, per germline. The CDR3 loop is CASSFPSAQETQYF. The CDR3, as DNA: TGTGCCAGCAGCTTTCCTAGCGCTCAAGAGACTCAGTACTTC.

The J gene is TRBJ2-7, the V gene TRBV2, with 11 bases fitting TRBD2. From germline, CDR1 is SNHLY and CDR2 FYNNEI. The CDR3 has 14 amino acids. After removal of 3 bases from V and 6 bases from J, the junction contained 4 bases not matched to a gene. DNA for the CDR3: TGTGCCAGCAGTGAGGGCACTAGCGGGAGCGAGCAGTACTTC. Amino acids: CASSEGTSGSEQYF.

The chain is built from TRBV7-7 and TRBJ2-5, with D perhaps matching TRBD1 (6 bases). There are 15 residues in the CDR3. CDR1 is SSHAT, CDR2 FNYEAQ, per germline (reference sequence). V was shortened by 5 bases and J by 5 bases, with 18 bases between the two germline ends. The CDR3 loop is CASSPGQYGAETQYF. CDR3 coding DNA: TGTGCCAGCAGCCCTGGACAGTACGGGGCGGAGACCCAGTACTTC.

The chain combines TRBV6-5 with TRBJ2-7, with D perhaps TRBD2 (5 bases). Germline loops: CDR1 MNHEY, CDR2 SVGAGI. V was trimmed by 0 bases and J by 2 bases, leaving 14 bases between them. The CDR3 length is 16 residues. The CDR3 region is CASSYSILAGTYEQYF. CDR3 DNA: TGTGCCAGCAGTTACTCGATCCTAGCTGGTACCTACGAGCAGTACTTC.

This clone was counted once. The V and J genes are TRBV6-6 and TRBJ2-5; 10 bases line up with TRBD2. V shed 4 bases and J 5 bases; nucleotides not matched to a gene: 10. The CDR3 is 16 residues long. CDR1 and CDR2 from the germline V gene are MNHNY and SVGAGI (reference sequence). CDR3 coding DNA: TGTGCCAGCAGTTTCCGGACTAGCGGCGGAGGGGAGACCCAGTACTTC. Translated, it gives CASSFRTSGGGETQYF.

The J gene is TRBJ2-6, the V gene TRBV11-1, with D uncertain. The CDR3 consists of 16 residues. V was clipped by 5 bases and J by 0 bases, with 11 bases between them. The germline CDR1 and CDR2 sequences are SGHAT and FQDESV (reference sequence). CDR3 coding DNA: TGTGCCAGCAGCCTACGACTGAACTCTGGGGCCAACGTCCTGACTTTC. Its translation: CASSLRLNSGANVLTF.

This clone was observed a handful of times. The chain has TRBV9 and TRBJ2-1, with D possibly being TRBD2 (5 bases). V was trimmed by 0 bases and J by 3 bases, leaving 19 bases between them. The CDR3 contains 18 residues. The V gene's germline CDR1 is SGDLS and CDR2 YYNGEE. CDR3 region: CASSVGVAKFPGYNEQFF. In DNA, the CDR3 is TGTGCCAGCAGCGTAGGGGTAGCGAAGTTTCCGGGCTACAATGAGCAGTTCTTC.

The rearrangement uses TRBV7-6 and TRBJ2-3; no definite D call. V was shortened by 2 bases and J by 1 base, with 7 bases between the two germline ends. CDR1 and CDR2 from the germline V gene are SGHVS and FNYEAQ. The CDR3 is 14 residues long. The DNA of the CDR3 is TGTGCCAGCAGCTTATCGGGTGGCACAGATACGCAGTATTTT. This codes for CASSLSGGTDTQYF.

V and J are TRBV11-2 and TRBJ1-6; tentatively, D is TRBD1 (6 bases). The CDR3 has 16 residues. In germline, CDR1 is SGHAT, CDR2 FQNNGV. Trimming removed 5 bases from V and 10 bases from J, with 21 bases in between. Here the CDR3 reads CASSPLGGGSDSPLHF. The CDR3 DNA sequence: TGTGCCAGCAGCCCTCTTGGGGGCGGGTCAGACTCACCCCTCCACTTT.